This entry lists 5 T cell receptor beta chains sequenced from one sample in a study of T cell changes during pregnancy in multiple sclerosis. Assay: immunoSEQ multiplex PCR; the TCRdb copy retains only in-frame clones and omits some. Of roughly 24,000 clones detected, around 86% appear once; the ten largest clones hold 8%. Source: CD8+ T cells from peripheral blood mononuclear cells, taken in the first trimester of pregnancy. These receptors were taken from a female donor in good health, enrolled as a control in a pregnancy study.

This CDR3 is CATSRDDTENSPLHF. CDR3 nucleotide sequence: TGTGCCACCAGCAGAGATGATACAGAAAATTCACCCCTCCACTTT. The chain joins TRBV15 to TRBJ1-6, with no clear D. From germline, CDR1 is LNHNV and CDR2 YYDKDF (reference sequence). This CDR3 is built from 15 residues. Trimming shortened V by 0 bases and J by 7 bases, and 10 bases separated the two germline ends. Filled out from reference TRBV15 and TRBJ1-6, the complete variable domain reads DAMVIQNPRYQVTQFGKPVTLSCSQTLNHNVMYWYQQKSSQAPKLLFHYYDKDFNNEADTPDNFQSRRPNTSFCFLDIRSPGLGDTAMYLCATSRDDTENSPLHFGNGTRLTVT.

The chain recombines TRBV28 with TRBJ1-4; the D is unclear. V lost 8 bases and J lost 6, with 19 bases in between. The CDR3 runs to 15 residues. Per the germline V gene, CDR1 is MDHEN and CDR2 is SYDVKM. CDR3 sequence reads: CASLPVMARDEKLFF. The CDR3, as DNA: TGTGCCAGCCTACCGGTGATGGCTAGAGATGAAAAACTGTTTTTT.

The chain joins TRBV7-3 to TRBJ2-6; 8 positions agree with TRBD1. This CDR3 is 14 amino acids long. V lost 11 bases to trimming and J lost 3 bases; unmatched junction nucleotides: 6. Looked up from germline, CDR1 is SGHTA and CDR2 is FQGTGA. The CDR3 bases are TGTGCCTACAGGGGGAGGAGTGGGGCCAACGTCCTGACTTTC. This gives the protein CAYRGRSGANVLTF. Filled out from reference TRBV7-3 and TRBJ2-6, the complete variable domain reads GAGVSQTPSNKVTEKGKYVELRCDPISGHTALYWYRQSLGQGPEFLIYFQGTGAADDSGLPNDRFFAVRPEGSVSTLKIQRTERGDSAVYLCAYRGRSGANVLTFGAGSRLTVL.

This clone was seen only once. This rearrangement joins TRBV7-6 to TRBJ2-3, with 8 bases identical to TRBD2. V lost 9 bases, J lost 2 bases, and 7 bases stayed unmatched. Germline V lookup: CDR1 SGHVS, CDR2 FNYEAQ. The CDR3 spans 14 residues. The CDR3 reads CASQAGGLTDTQYF. DNA for the CDR3: TGTGCCAGTCAGGCGGGGGGCCTCACAGATACGCAGTATTTT.

This rearrangement joins TRBV4-3 to TRBJ2-5; no firm D call. The CDR3 length is 14 residues. Trimming removed 0 bases at V and 5 bases at J, with 10 bases between. In germline, CDR1 is LGHNA, CDR2 YSLEER. CDR3 nucleotide sequence: TGCGCCAGCAGCCAAGATAGTTCCTTGGAGACCCAGTACTTC. This translates into CASSQDSSLETQYF.